There are a few counts of the clone carrying this T cell receptor (beta chain). The V end lost 0 bases, the J end lost 2 bases, and 9 bases lay between the germline ends. Germline V gives CDR1 SGHRS, CDR2 YFSETQ. The length of the CDR3 is 15 residues. Aged 18 to 65, the patients had hyperthyroidism that was newly diagnosed and had lasted under 2 months. Each 10 ml fresh peripheral blood draw supplied the PBMCs. The data were taken from a study of T cells in Graves' hyperthyroidism and ophthalmopathy. TCR beta CDR3 regions were amplified from RNA. The HTBI primer set drove a first-round RT-PCR of the TCR CDR3. TCRdb passed the multiplex PCR reads through MiXCR, listing each CDR3 protein once. The sample contains around 450,000 distinct CDR3 sequences, around 13% of which appear only once.

The TCR originated in a woman between 18 and 30 years old with Graves' hyperthyroidism. Sequencing input: blood. V is TRBV5-1 and J is TRBJ1-3; D is unclear. The CDR3 loop reads CASSLEGSAGNTIYF. CDR3 coding DNA: TGCGCCAGCAGCTTGGAGGGCAGCGCTGGAAACACCATATATTTT.